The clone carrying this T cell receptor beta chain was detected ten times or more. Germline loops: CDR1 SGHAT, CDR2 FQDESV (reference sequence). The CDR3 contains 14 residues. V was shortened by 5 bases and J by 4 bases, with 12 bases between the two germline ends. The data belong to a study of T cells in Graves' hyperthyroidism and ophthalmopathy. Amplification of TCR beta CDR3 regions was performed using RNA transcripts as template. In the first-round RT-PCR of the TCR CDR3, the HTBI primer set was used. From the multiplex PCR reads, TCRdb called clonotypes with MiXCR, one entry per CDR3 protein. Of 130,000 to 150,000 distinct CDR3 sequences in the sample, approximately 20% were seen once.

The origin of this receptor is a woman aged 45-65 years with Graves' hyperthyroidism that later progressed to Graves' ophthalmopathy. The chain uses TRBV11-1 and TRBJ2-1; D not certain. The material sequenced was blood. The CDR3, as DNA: TGTGCCAGCAGCCGAATGACGGCGTACAATGAGCAGTTCTTC. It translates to CASSRMTAYNEQFF.